This T cell receptor (beta chain) was profiled in a study of blood T cell repertoires in COVID-19. The repertoire was sequenced with immunoSEQ multiplex PCR; TCRdb's copy has only in-frame clones and lacks some. The table includes 80,000 to 100,000 clones, about nine tenths detected once. Germline loops: CDR1 MNHEY, CDR2 SVGAGI. Trimming took 10 bases from V and 4 from J, leaving 19 bases between them. The length of the CDR3 is 14 residues. The receptor was isolated from a man aged 55 to 69 with acute or convalescent COVID-19. The J gene is TRBJ1-1, the V gene TRBV6-5; tentative D call: TRBD1 (6 bases). The sequenced sample consisted of peripheral blood. CDR3 DNA: TGTGCCACCATCCTACAGGGCCGTGTCACTGAAGCTTTCTTT. It specifies CATILQGRVTEAFF.